These 29 T cell receptor beta chains share one sample of origin, sequenced in a study of blood T cell repertoires in COVID-19. Using immunoSEQ multiplex PCR, the repertoire was profiled, and TCRdb retains in-frame clones only, with some absent. The repertoire consists of 170,000 or so clones, with about 90% occurring once and the leading ten covering 7% to 7.5%. The sample was PBMCs or T cells enriched from blood (not recorded which). The receptors shown here come from a woman between 45 and 65 years old who had recovered from COVID-19.

The rearrangement links TRBV5-4 to TRBJ1-1; 7 bases are a match to TRBD1. The germline CDR1 and CDR2 sequences are SGHNT and YYREEE (reference sequence). This CDR3 region has 12 residues. J was trimmed by 6 bases and V by 4 bases; bases with no gene match: 3. The CDR3, as DNA: TGTGCCAGCAGCCGGACAGGCTCTGAAGCTTTCTTT. Its translation is CASSRTGSEAFF.

This clone appeared a single time. The chain combines TRBV18 with TRBJ1-5; 7 bases are a match to TRBD1. Germline lookup yields CDR1 KGHSH and CDR2 LQKENI. The CDR3 totals 14 residues. J gave up 4 bases and V 5 bases, and 5 bases lay outside the gene matches. The CDR3 loop is CASSGQGVNQPQHF. The CDR3 nucleotides are TGTGCCAGCTCAGGGCAGGGGGTTAATCAGCCCCAGCATTTT.

This sequence joins TRBV15 and TRBJ2-7, with 11 bases lining up with TRBD1. The CDR3 runs to 13 residues. J lost 5 bases, V lost 5 bases, and 2 bases had no gene match. Germline V gene data show CDR1 as LNHNV and CDR2 as YYDKDF (reference sequence). CDR3 residues: CATSSGQGDEQYF. DNA of the CDR3: TGTGCCACCAGCTCGGGACAGGGGGACGAGCAGTACTTC. The entire variable domain, with the rest obtained from reference TRBV15 and TRBJ2-7, is as follows: DAMVIQNPRYQVTQFGKPVTLSCSQTLNHNVMYWYQQKSSQAPKLLFHYYDKDFNNEADTPDNFQSRRPNTSFCFLDIRSPGLGDTAMYLCATSSGQGDEQYFGPGTRLTVT.

The chain uses TRBV12-2 and TRBJ2-1; TRBD1 reflects the table's D call only, with no check against the DNA. TRBV12-2 constitutes a pseudogene. The CDR3 spans 16 residues. CDR3 coding DNA: TGTGCAAGTCTCATTAACAGGGTCACCTCCTACAATGAGCAGTTCTTC. Its translation: CASLINRVTSYNEQFF.

The chain combines TRBV11-3 with TRBJ2-6; 14 bases fit TRBD2. The CDR3 is 17 amino acids. Trimming took 4 bases from V and 4 from J; bases not matched to a gene: 3. Germline V CDR1 and CDR2: SGHNT, YENEEA. CDR3 nucleotide sequence: TGTGCCAGCAGCTGGGGACTAGCGGGGGTCGGGGCCAACGTCCTGACTTTC. It codes for CASSWGLAGVGANVLTF.

The chain carries TRBV19 and TRBJ1-4; 10 bases match TRBD1. Trimming took 5 bases from V and 8 from J; bases not matched to a gene: 20. The V gene's germline CDR1 is LNHDA and CDR2 SQIVND (reference sequence). The CDR3 loop spans 19 amino acids. The CDR3 coding sequence is TGTGCCAGTAGTCACGCCACCGGGACAGGGGTAATCGTAGGGGAAAAACTGTTTTTT. Protein sequence: CASSHATGTGVIVGEKLFF.

The chain has TRBV6-5 and TRBJ1-6; D remains unclear. Germline CDR1 MNHEY, CDR2 SVGAGI. Trimming left V 2 bases short and J 10 bases short, with 12 bases between. The CDR3 sequence is 14 residues long. The CDR3 nucleotides are TGTGCCAGCAGTTACATCTACAGTCACTCACCCCTCCACTTT. Protein sequence: CASSYIYSHSPLHF.

The chain recombines TRBV27 with TRBJ1-2; no definite D call. Germline V lookup: CDR1 MNHEY, CDR2 SMNVEV (reference sequence). V was pared by 2 bases and J by 4 bases, with 11 bases between. There are 14 residues in the CDR3. CDR3 residues: CASSLKVEVYGYTF. As DNA, the CDR3 is TGTGCCAGCAGTTTAAAGGTGGAGGTCTATGGCTACACCTTC.

The chain couples TRBV27 to TRBJ2-3; 8 positions match TRBD2. Per the germline V gene, CDR1 is MNHEY and CDR2 is SMNVEV (reference sequence). The CDR3 extends over 14 amino acids. V dropped 5 bases and J dropped 5; count of bases not matched to a gene: 6. The CDR3 DNA follows: TGTGCCAGCAGTCTAGGACTAGCTGGAGATACGCAGTATTTT. It translates to CASSLGLAGDTQYF.

In this sample, this clone turned up once. The chain uses TRBV5-3 and TRBJ1-1; TRBD1 is a possible D gene (5 bases). TRBV5-3 is reported as an ORF; its role is uncertain. The V gene lost 0 bases and the J gene lost 2 bases, with 8 bases spanning the gap. The CDR3 covers 14 residues. CDR3: CARSLARVNTEAFF. The CDR3 DNA reads TGTGCCAGAAGCTTGGCCAGGGTAAACACTGAAGCTTTCTTT.

This clone was picked up one time. This sequence joins TRBV12-3 or TRBV12-4 and TRBJ1-3, with TRBD1 as a possible D gene (6 bases). V was trimmed by 5 bases and J by 4 bases, leaving 9 bases between them. The CDR3 is 13 residues long. CDR3 protein: CASSLDSGNTIYF. In DNA, the CDR3 is TGTGCCAGCAGTCTGGACAGCGGAAACACCATATATTTT.

Note on this clone: The sample has other DNA sequences that encode this CDR3 too. The chain is built from TRBV28 and TRBJ2-6; no reliable D call. The ends were cut back, 5 bases at V and 0 bases at J, with 5 bases in the middle. CDR1 and CDR2 (germline): MDHEN, SYDVKM. CDR3 size: 14 residues. CDR3 loop: CASSLYSGANVLTF. CDR3 DNA: TGTGCCAGCAGTCTTTACTCTGGGGCCAACGTCCTGACTTTC.

V usage is TRBV19 and J usage is TRBJ2-7; 8 nucleotides align to TRBD1. CDR3 length equals 17 residues. The V gene end was trimmed by 5 bases and the J gene end by 2 bases; junction bases not matched to a gene: 14. Germline lookup yields CDR1 LNHDA and CDR2 SQIVND (reference sequence). The DNA of the CDR3 is TGTGCCAGTAGTCCCCAGACAGGGGCAGGATCTGCCTACGAGCAGTACTTC. Translation: CASSPQTGAGSAYEQYF. Drawing the rest from reference TRBV19 and TRBJ2-7, the complete variable domain is DGGITQSPKYLFRKEGQNVTLSCEQNLNHDAMYWYRQDPGQGLRLIYYSQIVNDFQKGDIAEGYSVSREKKESFPLTVTSAQKNPTAFYLCASSPQTGAGSAYEQYFGPGTRLTVT.

The V and J genes are TRBV5-1 and TRBJ1-2; D remains ambiguous. V was shortened by 1 base and J by 7 bases, with 14 bases between the two germline ends. Germline values: CDR1 SGHRS, CDR2 YFSETQ. This CDR3 is built from 14 residues. The CDR3 sequence is CASSLLTSSPGYTF. The CDR3 region has the DNA TGCGCCAGCAGCTTGTTGACTTCTTCTCCTGGCTACACCTTC. The entire variable domain, with the rest obtained from reference TRBV5-1 and TRBJ1-2, is as follows: KAGVTQTPRYLIKTRGQQVTLSCSPISGHRSVSWYQQTPGQGLQFLFEYFSETQRNKGNFPGRFSGRQFSNSRSEMNVSTLELGDSALYLCASSLLTSSPGYTFGSGTRLTVV.

The chain is built from TRBV19 and TRBJ2-5, with 7 bases lining up with TRBD1. The CDR3 loop spans 15 amino acids. V dropped 4 bases and J dropped 1; count of bases not matched to a gene: 6. Germline V lookup: CDR1 LNHDA, CDR2 SQIVND (reference sequence). The CDR3 DNA reads as TGTGCCAGTAGTAGGGACAGAGCCTTCCAAGAGACCCAGTACTTC. It codes for CASSRDRAFQETQYF.

This clone was found many times. V is TRBV2 and J is TRBJ2-7; 7 nucleotides agree with TRBD2. V was pared by 1 base and J by 0 bases, with 3 bases of the junction left unmatched. The CDR3 extends over 15 amino acids. CDR1 and CDR2 from the germline V gene are SNHLY and FYNNEI. The CDR3 is CASSEEGGSSYEQYF. The CDR3, as DNA: TGTGCCAGCAGTGAAGAAGGCGGGAGCTCCTACGAGCAGTACTTC.

The chain has TRBV11-2 and TRBJ2-2; possible D gene TRBD1, 5 bases. V was cut by 4 bases and J by 7 bases, with 16 bases left in between. In germline, CDR1 is SGHAT, CDR2 FQNNGV. The CDR3 has 15 amino acids. CDR3 loop: CASSSGLVSSGELFF. CDR3 in DNA: TGTGCCAGCAGCTCAGGGCTAGTCTCTAGCGGGGAGCTGTTTTTT.

This clone has only one observation. The J gene is TRBJ2-7, the V gene TRBV5-1; 7 bases line up with TRBD1. CDR1 and CDR2 from the germline V gene are SGHRS and YFSETQ. With V trimmed by 3 bases and J by 2 bases, 8 bases remained unmatched. The CDR3 has 15 residues. CDR3 sequence: CASSSSGDRAYEQYF. In nucleotides, the CDR3 is TGCGCCAGCAGCTCTTCCGGGGACAGAGCCTACGAGCAGTACTTC.

The chain carries TRBV28 and TRBJ2-1, with TRBD2 identical over 11 bases. The ends lost 4 bases at V and 2 bases at J; junction bases unmatched: 4. The CDR3 is 16 amino acids. CDR1 and CDR2 (germline): MDHEN, SYDVKM. CDR3 in amino acids: CASSSLLAGAYNEQFF. CDR3 coding DNA: TGTGCCAGCAGTTCCCTACTAGCGGGGGCCTACAATGAGCAGTTCTTC.

V and J are TRBV19 and TRBJ2-7; 8 bases fit TRBD2. The CDR3 is 15 residues long. Germline loops: CDR1 LNHDA, CDR2 SQIVND (reference sequence). The ends lost 3 bases at V and 3 bases at J; junction bases unmatched: 7. CDR3: CASSMGDGRVYEQYF. In DNA form, the CDR3 reads TGTGCCAGTAGTATGGGGGACGGGAGGGTCTACGAGCAGTACTTC. Filled out from reference TRBV19 and TRBJ2-7, the complete variable domain reads DGGITQSPKYLFRKEGQNVTLSCEQNLNHDAMYWYRQDPGQGLRLIYYSQIVNDFQKGDIAEGYSVSREKKESFPLTVTSAQKNPTAFYLCASSMGDGRVYEQYFGPGTRLTVT.

The V and J genes are TRBV19 and TRBJ2-7; 8 bases are shared with TRBD1. This CDR3 comprises 13 residues. Germline-derived CDR1 and CDR2 are LNHDA and SQIVND (reference sequence). V trimming: 8 bases; J trimming: 7 bases; junction bases outside the gene matches: 10. CDR3 residues: CASEQQGGKEQYF. The CDR3 DNA reads TGTGCCAGTGAGCAACAGGGGGGAAAGGAGCAGTACTTC. Full variable domain (missing parts from reference TRBV19 and TRBJ2-7): DGGITQSPKYLFRKEGQNVTLSCEQNLNHDAMYWYRQDPGQGLRLIYYSQIVNDFQKGDIAEGYSVSREKKESFPLTVTSAQKNPTAFYLCASEQQGGKEQYFGPGTRLTVT.

V gene TRBV7-2 combines with J gene TRBJ2-7; D is undetermined. Germline V gene lookup returns CDR1 SGHTA and CDR2 FQGNSA. The V end was cut by 3 bases, the J end by 3 bases, with 12 bases between. The CDR3 is 14 amino acids. DNA of the CDR3: TGTGCCAGCAGCTTTCAGGTGTTGGACTACGAGCAGTACTTC. Translating it yields CASSFQVLDYEQYF. Based on the CDR3 plus reference TRBV7-2 and TRBJ2-7, the full variable domain is GAGVSQSPSNKVTEKGKDVELRCDPISGHTALYWYRQSLGQGLEFLIYFQGNSAPDKSGLPSDRFSAERTGGSVSTLTIQRTQQEDSAVYLCASSFQVLDYEQYFGPGTRLTVT.

This chain links TRBV9 with TRBJ2-1; 9 bases match TRBD1. CDR1 is SGDLS, CDR2 YYNGEE, per germline. The CDR3 loop spans 16 amino acids. J lost 7 bases, V lost 4 bases, and 12 bases had no gene match. Here the CDR3 reads CASSYHRGRPGNEQFF. The CDR3 region has the DNA TGTGCCAGCAGCTATCACAGGGGGCGACCGGGTAATGAGCAGTTCTTC.

The J gene is TRBJ1-2, the V gene TRBV11-2; no definite D call. There are 13 residues in the CDR3. In germline, CDR1 is SGHAT, CDR2 FQNNGV. V was shortened by 5 bases and J by 0 bases, with 7 bases between the two germline ends. The CDR3 DNA sequence: TGTGCCAGCAGCGCATCAGCTAACTATGGCTACACCTTC. Translation: CASSASANYGYTF.

This chain links TRBV30 with TRBJ2-7; weak D call: TRBD2 (6 bases). Germline CDR1 and CDR2: GTSNPN and SVGIG (reference sequence). Trimming took off 2 bases at V and 3 bases at J, with 20 bases between the two ends. The CDR3 covers 16 residues. In nucleotides, the CDR3 is TGTGCCTGGAGTCCAAGGGGATCTAGCGAATACTACGAGCAGTACTTC. This codes for CAWSPRGSSEYYEQYF.

This clone appeared a single time. The gene calls are TRBV10-2 and TRBJ2-7; 7 nucleotides align to TRBD2. CDR3 length: 13 amino acids. Germline V gene sequence: CDR1 WSHSY, CDR2 SAAADI. With 8 bases clipped from V and 6 bases from J, the junction kept 10 bases outside the gene matches. The CDR3 here is CASRPSGTGEQYF. CDR3 sequence (DNA): TGCGCCAGCCGACCGAGCGGGACCGGCGAGCAGTACTTC.

The chain links TRBV21-1 to TRBJ2-3; the table's D call of TRBD1 was not tested on the DNA. TRBV21-1 is classified as a pseudogene. The CDR3 has 17 amino acids. The chain's CDR3 is CASSRKPGQGGTDTQYF. For the CDR3, the DNA is TGTGCCAGCAGCCGTAAACCGGGACAGGGCGGCACAGATACGCAGTATTTT.

This chain joins TRBV6-5 and TRBJ2-7; 8 bases are shared with TRBD1. Germline CDR1 and CDR2: MNHEY and SVGAGI. The V segment lost 8 bases and the J segment 3 bases; nucleotides outside the gene matches: 9. This CDR3 region has 14 residues. CDR3 region: CASLDRGWRYEQYF. The CDR3 bases are TGTGCCAGCCTAGACAGGGGTTGGCGCTACGAGCAGTACTTC.

This sequence joins TRBV15 and TRBJ2-7, with 7 bases fitting TRBD2. The CDR3 is made up of 15 amino acids. Trimming at V came to 0 bases and at J to 9 bases, leaving 11 bases not matched to a gene. CDR1 LNHNV and CDR2 YYDKDF come from the germline V gene (reference sequence). The CDR3 is CATSRDNSGRALQYF. The CDR3 DNA reads TGTGCCACCAGCAGAGATAATTCGGGGAGGGCCTTGCAGTACTTC.